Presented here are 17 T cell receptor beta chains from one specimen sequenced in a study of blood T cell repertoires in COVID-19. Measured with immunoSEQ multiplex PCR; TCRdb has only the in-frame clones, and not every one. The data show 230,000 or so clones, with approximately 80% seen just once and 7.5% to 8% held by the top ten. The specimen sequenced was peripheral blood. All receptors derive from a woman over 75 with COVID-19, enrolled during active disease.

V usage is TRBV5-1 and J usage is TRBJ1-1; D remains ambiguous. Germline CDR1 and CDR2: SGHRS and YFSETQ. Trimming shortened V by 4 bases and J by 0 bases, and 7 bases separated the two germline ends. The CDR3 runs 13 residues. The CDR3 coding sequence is TGCGCCAGCAGCGCACAGCTGAACACTGAAGCTTTCTTT. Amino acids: CASSAQLNTEAFF. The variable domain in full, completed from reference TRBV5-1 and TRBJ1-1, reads KAGVTQTPRYLIKTRGQQVTLSCSPISGHRSVSWYQQTPGQGLQFLFEYFSETQRNKGNFPGRFSGRQFSNSRSEMNVSTLELGDSALYLCASSAQLNTEAFFGQGTRLTVV.

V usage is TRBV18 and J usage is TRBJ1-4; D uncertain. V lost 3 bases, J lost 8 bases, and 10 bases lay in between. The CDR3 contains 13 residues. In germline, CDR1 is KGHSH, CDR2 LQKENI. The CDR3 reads CASSPGSGEKLFF. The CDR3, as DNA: TGTGCCAGCTCACCGGGAAGCGGGGAAAAACTGTTTTTT.

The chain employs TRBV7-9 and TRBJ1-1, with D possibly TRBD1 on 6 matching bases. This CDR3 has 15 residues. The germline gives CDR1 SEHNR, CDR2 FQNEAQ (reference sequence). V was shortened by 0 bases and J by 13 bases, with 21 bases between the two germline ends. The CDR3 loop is CASSLAGQMKPRGFF. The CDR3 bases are TGTGCCAGCAGCTTAGCCGGACAGATGAAACCGCGAGGTTTCTTT.

The CDR3 nucleotides are TGCGCCAGCAGTGAGGGACTCGTCTACAATGAGCAGTTCTTC. It is translated as CASSEGLVYNEQFF. The chain couples TRBV10-1 to TRBJ2-1; the D gene is possibly TRBD2 (5 bases). V was trimmed by 2 bases and J by 3 bases, leaving 8 bases between them. There are 14 residues in the CDR3. Looked up from germline, CDR1 is WNHNN and CDR2 is SYGVQD (reference sequence).

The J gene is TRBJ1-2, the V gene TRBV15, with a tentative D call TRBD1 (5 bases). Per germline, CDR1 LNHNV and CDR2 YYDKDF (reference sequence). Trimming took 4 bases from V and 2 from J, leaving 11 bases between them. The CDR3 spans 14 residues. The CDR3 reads CATSTGRNNYGYTF. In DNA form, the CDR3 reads TGTGCCACCAGCACAGGGAGGAACAACTATGGCTACACCTTC.

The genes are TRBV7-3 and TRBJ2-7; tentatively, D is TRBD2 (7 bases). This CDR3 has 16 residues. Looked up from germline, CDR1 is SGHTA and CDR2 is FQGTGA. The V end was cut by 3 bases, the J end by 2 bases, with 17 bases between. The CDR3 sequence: CASSFAGGGAPYEQYF. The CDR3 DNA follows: TGTGCCAGCAGCTTCGCTGGAGGGGGGGCCCCCTACGAGCAGTACTTC.

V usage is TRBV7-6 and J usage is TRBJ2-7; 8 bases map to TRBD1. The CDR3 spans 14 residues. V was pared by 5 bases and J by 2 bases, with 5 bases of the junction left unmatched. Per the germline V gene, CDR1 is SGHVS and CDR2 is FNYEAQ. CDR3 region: CASSPRTGPYEQYF. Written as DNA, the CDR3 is TGTGCCAGCAGCCCGCGGACAGGGCCCTACGAGCAGTACTTC. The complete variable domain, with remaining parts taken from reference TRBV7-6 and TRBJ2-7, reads GAGVSQSPRYKVTKRGQDVALRCDPISGHVSLYWYRQALGQGPEFLTYFNYEAQQDKSGLPNDRFSAERPEGSISTLTIQRTEQRDSAMYRCASSPRTGPYEQYFGPGTRLTVT.

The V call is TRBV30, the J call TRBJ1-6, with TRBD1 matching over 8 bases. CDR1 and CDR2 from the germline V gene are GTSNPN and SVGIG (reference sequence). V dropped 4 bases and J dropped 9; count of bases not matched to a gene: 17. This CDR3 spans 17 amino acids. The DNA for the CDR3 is TGTGCCTGGAACCGGGACAGGTCGCGTCAAGTCGGTTCACCCCTCCACTTT. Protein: CAWNRDRSRQVGSPLHF.

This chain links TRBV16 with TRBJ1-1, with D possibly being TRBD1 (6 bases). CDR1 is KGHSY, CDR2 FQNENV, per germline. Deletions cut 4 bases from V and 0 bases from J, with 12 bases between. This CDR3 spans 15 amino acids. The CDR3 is CASSLLGTLNTEAFF. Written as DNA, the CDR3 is TGTGCCAGCAGCCTCCTGGGGACACTGAACACTGAAGCTTTCTTT.

CDR3 nucleotide sequence: TGTGCCAGCTCACCACCTTTATATGGCTACACCTTC. Residues: CASSPPLYGYTF. The V call is TRBV18, the J call TRBJ1-2; the D is unclear. Per germline, CDR1 KGHSH and CDR2 LQKENI. The V gene lost 0 bases and the J gene lost 5 bases, with 4 bases spanning the gap. The CDR3 contains 12 residues.

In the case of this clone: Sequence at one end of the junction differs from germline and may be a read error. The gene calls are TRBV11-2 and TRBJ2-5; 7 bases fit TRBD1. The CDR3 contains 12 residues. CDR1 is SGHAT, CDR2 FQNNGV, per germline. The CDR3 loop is CASSQARQGRNF. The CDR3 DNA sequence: TGTGCCAGCAGCCAGGCCAGACAGGGAAGGAACTTC.

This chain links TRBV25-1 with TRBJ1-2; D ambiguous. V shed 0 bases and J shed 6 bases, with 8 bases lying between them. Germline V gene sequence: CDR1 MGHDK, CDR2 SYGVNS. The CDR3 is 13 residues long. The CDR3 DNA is TGTGCCAGCAGTGAATACGAGGTCCATGGCTACACCTTC. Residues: CASSEYEVHGYTF.

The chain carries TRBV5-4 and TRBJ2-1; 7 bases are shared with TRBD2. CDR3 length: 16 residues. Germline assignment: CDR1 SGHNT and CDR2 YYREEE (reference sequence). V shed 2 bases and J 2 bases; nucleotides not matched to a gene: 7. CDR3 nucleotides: TGTGCCAGCAGCTTCGGCGGGAGTAGGGCCTACAATGAGCAGTTCTTC. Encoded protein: CASSFGGSRAYNEQFF.

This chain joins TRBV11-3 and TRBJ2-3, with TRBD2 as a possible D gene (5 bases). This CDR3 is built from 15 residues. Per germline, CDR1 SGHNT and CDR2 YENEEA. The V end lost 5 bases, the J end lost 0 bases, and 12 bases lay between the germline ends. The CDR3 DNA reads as TGTGCCAGCAGCCTAGGACTGACTAGCACAGATACGCAGTATTTT. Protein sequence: CASSLGLTSTDTQYF.

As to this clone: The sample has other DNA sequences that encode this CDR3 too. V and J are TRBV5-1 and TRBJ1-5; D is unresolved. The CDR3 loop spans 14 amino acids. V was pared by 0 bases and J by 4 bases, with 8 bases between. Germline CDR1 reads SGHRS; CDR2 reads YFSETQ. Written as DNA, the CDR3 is TGCGCCAGCAGCTTGGGGTCAGGAAATCAGCCCCAGCATTTT. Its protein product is CASSLGSGNQPQHF.

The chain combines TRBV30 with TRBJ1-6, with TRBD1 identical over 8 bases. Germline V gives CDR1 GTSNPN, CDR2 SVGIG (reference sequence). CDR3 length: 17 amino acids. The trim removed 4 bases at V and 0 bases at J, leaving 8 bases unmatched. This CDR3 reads CAWTPPTGGSYNSPLHF. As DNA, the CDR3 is TGTGCCTGGACTCCCCCCACAGGGGGCTCCTATAATTCACCCCTCCACTTT. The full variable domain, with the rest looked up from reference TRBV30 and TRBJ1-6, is SQTIHQWPATLVQPVGSPLSLECTVEGTSNPNLYWYRQAAGRGLQLLFYSVGIGQISSEVPQNLSASRPQDRQFILSSKKLLLSDSGFYLCAWTPPTGGSYNSPLHFGNGTRLTVT.

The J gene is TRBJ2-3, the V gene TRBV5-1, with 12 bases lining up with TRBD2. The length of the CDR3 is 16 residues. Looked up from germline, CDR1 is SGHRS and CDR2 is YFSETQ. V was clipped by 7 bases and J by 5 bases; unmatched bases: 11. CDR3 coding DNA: TGCGCCAGCCATGTAGCTAGCGGGAGGGCCGTAGATACGCAGTATTTT. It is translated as CASHVASGRAVDTQYF. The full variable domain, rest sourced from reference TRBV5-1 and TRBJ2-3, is KAGVTQTPRYLIKTRGQQVTLSCSPISGHRSVSWYQQTPGQGLQFLFEYFSETQRNKGNFPGRFSGRQFSNSRSEMNVSTLELGDSALYLCASHVASGRAVDTQYFGPGTRLTVL.